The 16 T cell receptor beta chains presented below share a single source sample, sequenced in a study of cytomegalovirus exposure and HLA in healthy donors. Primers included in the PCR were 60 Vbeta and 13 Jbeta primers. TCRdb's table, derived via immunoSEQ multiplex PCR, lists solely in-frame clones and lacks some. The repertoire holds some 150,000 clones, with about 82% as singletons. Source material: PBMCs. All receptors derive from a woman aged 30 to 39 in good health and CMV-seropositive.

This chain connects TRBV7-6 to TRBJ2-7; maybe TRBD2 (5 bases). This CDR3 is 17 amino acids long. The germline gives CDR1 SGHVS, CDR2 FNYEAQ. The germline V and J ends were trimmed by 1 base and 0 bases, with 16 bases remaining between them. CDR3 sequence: CASSLVQAEASSYEQYF. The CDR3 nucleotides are TGTGCCAGCAGCTTAGTTCAGGCGGAGGCAAGCTCCTACGAGCAGTACTTC.

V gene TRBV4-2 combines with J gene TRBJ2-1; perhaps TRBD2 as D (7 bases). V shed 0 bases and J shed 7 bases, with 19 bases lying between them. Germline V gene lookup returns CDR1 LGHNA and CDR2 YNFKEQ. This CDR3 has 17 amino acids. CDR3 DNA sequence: TGTGCCAGCAGCCAAGAATTAGGGGGGGGGCCGAATAATGAGCAGTTCTTC. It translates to CASSQELGGGPNNEQFF.

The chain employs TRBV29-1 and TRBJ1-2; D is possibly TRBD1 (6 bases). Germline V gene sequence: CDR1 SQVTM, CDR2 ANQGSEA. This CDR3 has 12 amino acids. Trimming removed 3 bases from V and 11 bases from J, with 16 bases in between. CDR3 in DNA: TGCAGCGTTGACCCCGGGGGGCCAGCTTACACCTTC. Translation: CSVDPGGPAYTF.

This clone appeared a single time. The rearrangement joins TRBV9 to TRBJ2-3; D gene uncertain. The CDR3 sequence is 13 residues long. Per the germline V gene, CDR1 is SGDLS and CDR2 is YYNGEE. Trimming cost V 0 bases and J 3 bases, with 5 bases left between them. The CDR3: CASSVDQTDTQYF. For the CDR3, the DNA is TGTGCCAGCAGCGTAGATCAGACAGATACGCAGTATTTT.

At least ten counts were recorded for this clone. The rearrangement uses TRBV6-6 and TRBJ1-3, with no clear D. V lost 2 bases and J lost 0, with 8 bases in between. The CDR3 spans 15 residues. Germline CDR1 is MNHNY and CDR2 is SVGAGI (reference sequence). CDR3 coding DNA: TGTGCCAGCAGTTACCCCCCGCGCTCTGGAAACACCATATATTTT. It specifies CASSYPPRSGNTIYF.

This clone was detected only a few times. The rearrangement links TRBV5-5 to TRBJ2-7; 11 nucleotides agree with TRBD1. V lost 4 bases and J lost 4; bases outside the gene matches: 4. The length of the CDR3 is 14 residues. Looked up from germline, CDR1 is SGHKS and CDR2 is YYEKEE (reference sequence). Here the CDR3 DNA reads TGTGCCAGCAGCAGAGGACAGGGGGCTTACGAGCAGTACTTC. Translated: CASSRGQGAYEQYF.

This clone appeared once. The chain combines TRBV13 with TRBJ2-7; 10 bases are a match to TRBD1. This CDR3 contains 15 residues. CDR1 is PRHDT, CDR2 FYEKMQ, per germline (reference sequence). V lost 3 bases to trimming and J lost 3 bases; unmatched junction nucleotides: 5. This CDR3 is CASSFSGTGDYEQYF. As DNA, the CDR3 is TGTGCCAGCAGCTTCTCCGGGACAGGGGACTACGAGCAGTACTTC.

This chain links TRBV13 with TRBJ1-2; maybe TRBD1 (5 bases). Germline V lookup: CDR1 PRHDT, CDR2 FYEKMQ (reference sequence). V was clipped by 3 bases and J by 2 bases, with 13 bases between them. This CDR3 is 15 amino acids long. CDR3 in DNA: TGTGCCAGCAGCTTTTTTGACAGTCCAAACTATGGCTACACCTTC. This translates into CASSFFDSPNYGYTF. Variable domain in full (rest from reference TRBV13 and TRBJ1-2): AAGVIQSPRHLIKEKRETATLKCYPIPRHDTVYWYQQGPGQDPQFLISFYEKMQSDKGSIPDRFSAQQFSDYHSELNMSSLELGDSALYFCASSFFDSPNYGYTFGSGTRLTVV.

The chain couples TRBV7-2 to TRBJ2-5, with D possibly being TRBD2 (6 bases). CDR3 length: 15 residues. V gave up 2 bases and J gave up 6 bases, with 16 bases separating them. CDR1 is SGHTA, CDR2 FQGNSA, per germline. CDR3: CASSLTGSGDQTQYF. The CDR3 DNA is TGTGCCAGCAGCTTAACAGGTAGCGGCGACCAGACCCAGTACTTC.

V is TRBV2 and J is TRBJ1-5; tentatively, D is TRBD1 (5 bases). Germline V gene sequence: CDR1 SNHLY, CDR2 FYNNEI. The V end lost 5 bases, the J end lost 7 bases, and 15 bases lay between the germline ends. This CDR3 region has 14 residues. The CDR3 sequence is CASSTQGAGQPQHF. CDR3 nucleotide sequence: TGTGCCAGCAGTACGCAAGGGGCTGGGCAGCCCCAGCATTTT.

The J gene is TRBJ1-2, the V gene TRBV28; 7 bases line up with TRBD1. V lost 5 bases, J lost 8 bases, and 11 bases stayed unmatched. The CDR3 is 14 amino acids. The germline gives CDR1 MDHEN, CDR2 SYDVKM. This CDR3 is CASSRTGTFGGYTF. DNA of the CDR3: TGTGCCAGCAGTCGGACAGGCACCTTTGGGGGCTACACCTTC.

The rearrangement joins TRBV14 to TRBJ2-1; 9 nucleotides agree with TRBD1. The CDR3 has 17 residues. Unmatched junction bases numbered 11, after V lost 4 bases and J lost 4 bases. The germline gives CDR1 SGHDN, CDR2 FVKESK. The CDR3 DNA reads TGTGCCAGCAGCCCTAATCCGAGGGGACAGGGATACAATGAGCAGTTCTTC. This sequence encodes CASSPNPRGQGYNEQFF.

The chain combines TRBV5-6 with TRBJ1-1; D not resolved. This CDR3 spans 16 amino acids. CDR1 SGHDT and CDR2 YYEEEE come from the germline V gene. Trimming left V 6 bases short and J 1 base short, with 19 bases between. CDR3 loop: CASTFRGWVQNTEAFF. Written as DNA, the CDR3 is TGTGCCAGCACCTTTCGGGGTTGGGTCCAGAACACTGAAGCTTTCTTT.

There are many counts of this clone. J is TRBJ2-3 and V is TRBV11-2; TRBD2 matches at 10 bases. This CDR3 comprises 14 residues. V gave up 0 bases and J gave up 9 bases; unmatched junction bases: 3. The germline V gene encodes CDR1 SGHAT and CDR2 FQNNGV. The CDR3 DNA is TGTGCCAGCAGCTTAGACCCAGCGGGGGGGACGCAGTATTTT. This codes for CASSLDPAGGTQYF. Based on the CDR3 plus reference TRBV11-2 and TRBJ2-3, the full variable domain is EAGVAQSPRYKIIEKRQSVAFWCNPISGHATLYWYQQILGQGPKLLIQFQNNGVVDDSQLPKDRFSAERLKGVDSTLKIQPAKLEDSAVYLCASSLDPAGGTQYFGPGTRLTVL.

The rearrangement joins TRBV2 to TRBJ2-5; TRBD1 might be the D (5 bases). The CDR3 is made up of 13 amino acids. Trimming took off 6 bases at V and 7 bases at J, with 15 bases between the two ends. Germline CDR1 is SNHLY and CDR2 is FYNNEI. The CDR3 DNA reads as TGTGCCAGCAGGGGCACAGACCAGGGGACCCAGTACTTC. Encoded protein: CASRGTDQGTQYF.

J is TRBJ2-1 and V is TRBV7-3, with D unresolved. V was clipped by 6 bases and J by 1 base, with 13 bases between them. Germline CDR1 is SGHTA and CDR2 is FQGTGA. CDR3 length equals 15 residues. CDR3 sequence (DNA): TGTGCCAGCAGTTTCGATTCAGGTTCCTACAATGAGCAGTTCTTC. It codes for CASSFDSGSYNEQFF. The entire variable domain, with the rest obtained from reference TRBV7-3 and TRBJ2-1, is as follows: GAGVSQTPSNKVTEKGKYVELRCDPISGHTALYWYRQSLGQGPEFLIYFQGTGAADDSGLPNDRFFAVRPEGSVSTLKIQRTERGDSAVYLCASSFDSGSYNEQFFGPGTRLTVL.